These 4 T cell receptor beta chains were sequenced from one sample in a study of cytomegalovirus exposure and HLA in healthy donors. Libraries were prepared by immunoSEQ multiplex PCR; TCRdb keeps only in-frame clonotypes and omits some of them. Among under 150,000 clones listed, roughly 81% were seen once. Sequenced sample: PBMCs. The source of these receptors is a woman under 40 in good health and CMV-seronegative.

CDR3 nucleotide sequence: TGTGCCAGCAGCTCCGAACGGGGAGCCGACGAGCAGTACTTC. Protein sequence: CASSSERGADEQYF. V gene TRBV7-9 combines with J gene TRBJ2-7, with D possibly TRBD2 on 5 matching bases. The CDR3 totals 14 residues. V was cut by 4 bases and J by 5 bases, with 15 bases left in between. CDR1 is SEHNR, CDR2 FQNEAQ, per germline (reference sequence).

The chain employs TRBV5-1 and TRBJ2-7; 8 bases agree with TRBD1. CDR1 and CDR2 from the germline V gene are SGHRS and YFSETQ. This CDR3 is built from 17 residues. V lost 1 base and J lost 2; bases outside the gene matches: 11. Here the CDR3 DNA reads TGCGCCAGCAGCTTGCGTGGGGGTGGGACAGGAGCCTACGAGCAGTACTTC. It translates to CASSLRGGGTGAYEQYF.

The chain links TRBV28 to TRBJ1-5, with 7 bases fitting TRBD1. The V gene's germline CDR1 is MDHEN and CDR2 SYDVKM. The CDR3 has 13 residues. Trimming at V came to 6 bases and at J to 5 bases, leaving 4 bases not matched to a gene. DNA of the CDR3: TGTGCCAGCAGCCGACAGGGCTATCAGCCCCAGCATTTT. It is translated as CASSRQGYQPQHF.

The J gene is TRBJ1-5, the V gene TRBV19; D is undetermined. Trimming stripped 0 bases from V and 1 base from J, with 19 bases between. The CDR3 contains 19 residues. Germline V gene data show CDR1 as LNHDA and CDR2 as SQIVND (reference sequence). The CDR3 nucleotides are TGTGCCAGTAGTATAGATCGAGGCGTATTGGCATCGAGCAATCAGCCCCAGCATTTT. Amino acids: CASSIDRGVLASSNQPQHF.